The following is a T cell receptor beta chain sequence with its context. Random hexamers served to reverse transcribe roughly 0.5 to 1 ug RNA. One entry per CDR3 protein results from TCRdb running MiXCR on the immunoSEQ multiplex PCR reads. The table includes around 170,000 distinct CDR3 sequences, around 96% detected once. The record originates from a study of CD8 T cells in Susac syndrome. The sequencing sample was made of CD4+ T cells from PBMCs. This TCR derives from a human donor with Susac syndrome.

Here the CDR3 reads CASSFDYSHEQYF. The CDR3 coding sequence is TGTGCCAGCAGTTTCGACTATAGCCACGAGCAGTACTTC. The genes are TRBV27 and TRBJ2-7; the D gene is possibly TRBD2 (5 bases). The CDR3 has 13 residues. Germline V gene sequence: CDR1 MNHEY, CDR2 SMNVEV (reference sequence). V lost 3 bases and J 5 bases, leaving 11 bases between the germline ends.